This TCR beta chain is from a study of blood T cell repertoires in COVID-19 (dated by TCRdb to between 2020 and 2021). Study-level background: Samples from collaborators originated in the United States, Italy and Spain and spanned both the acute and convalescent phases of COVID-19. The material from the prospective study consisted of cDNA or gDNA derived from T cells, B-cell-depleted T cells, or PBMCs. Subjects who had been exposed to COVID-19, were actively infected with it, or had recovered from it provided the deeply sampled blood TCRbeta repertoires that made up the dataset. The repertoires were released in a freely available public database intended as a resource for research on the immune response to SARS-CoV-2. The samples were drawn from the first 160 participants of the ongoing ImmuneRACE study and from 1,254 subjects provided by 6 global collaborators. Sample metadata almost always included a de-identified subject ID, COVID-19 status, age in years and sex. Where HLA class I and class II types were available, the types were taken from metadata supplied by the sample provider, not from assay-based typing. Points the paper makes about the study in general: The amount of clinical and demographic metadata varied by source and participant and was provided uncurated.

Based on the germline V gene (reference sequence), the CDR1 and CDR2 sequences are LNHDA and SQIVND. Spanning cysteine to phenylalanine, the CDR3 consists of 12 amino acids. Here the CDR3 DNA is all that survives: 36 bases in frame from base 1. V is clipped by 4 bases and J by 4 bases, and the sequence between their germline boundaries is 4 bases long. Whole blood was collected in K2EDTA tubes by collaborating institutions according to the institutions' own protocols. For TCRbeta analysis, collaborators shipped samples as frozen whole blood, isolated PBMCs, or DNA extracted from either of those sample types. Points on this clone: This clone's antigen is unknown. No base-level quality is on record; no much larger clone is a single base apart.

The immunoSEQ Assay, a bias-controlled multiplex PCR, was used to amplify TCRbeta CDR3 regions from genomic DNA. Per the original workflow: Within the assay, amplification of reference gene primers was used to estimate how many nucleated cells each sample contained. Sequence reads were collapsed and filtered to measure the absolute abundance of every unique TCRbeta CDR3 rearrangement. For each sample, productive Simpson clonality was calculated as the square root of Simpson's diversity index across productive rearrangements. Not all clones reach the TCRdb copy of this immuneACCESS table, which keeps in-frame sequences only. Checked studies attribute under half of the gap to unresolved V genes and leave the rest unexplained. The V and J calls and clone size come from that table; D and trimming were worked out from the DNA. In all, the sample holds 60,000 or so clones, and approximately 85% of those were seen once. The ten most abundant clones make up approximately 16% of the sample.

The clonotype was recovered from a human donor in a cohort sampled during active COVID-19. Recombination connected TRBV19 to TRBJ2-2; a confident D gene designation cannot be given. The specimen was peripheral blood. The CDR3 protein: CASSRSTGELFF. In nucleotides, the sequence is TGTGCCAGTAGTAGGAGCACCGGGGAGCTGTTTTTT.